This T cell receptor (beta chain) was profiled in a study of shared clonotypes between healthy human individuals. Method: immunoSEQ multiplex PCR; TCRdb's copy keeps in-frame clones and lacks some. The sample has about 2.1 million clones; 80% to 95% are singletons. Naive-designated CD8 cells lacked CD45RO, were positively enriched for CCR7, and omitted terminally differentiated effector memory CD45RA+ cells. Sequenced: naive CD8+ T cells from PBMCs. This TCR was recovered from a man younger than 35 in good health. Some clones in this sample may be carry-over from other donors' samples.

CDR3 protein: CAISESLLAAAFTDTQYF. The CDR3 DNA is TGTGCCATCAGTGAGTCTCTGCTAGCGGCCGCTTTCACAGATACGCAGTATTTT. The rearrangement links TRBV10-3 to TRBJ2-3, with TRBD2 matching over 7 bases. V was clipped by 0 bases and J by 2 bases; unmatched bases: 11. The CDR3 spans 18 residues. The germline V gene encodes CDR1 ENHRY and CDR2 SYGVKD.